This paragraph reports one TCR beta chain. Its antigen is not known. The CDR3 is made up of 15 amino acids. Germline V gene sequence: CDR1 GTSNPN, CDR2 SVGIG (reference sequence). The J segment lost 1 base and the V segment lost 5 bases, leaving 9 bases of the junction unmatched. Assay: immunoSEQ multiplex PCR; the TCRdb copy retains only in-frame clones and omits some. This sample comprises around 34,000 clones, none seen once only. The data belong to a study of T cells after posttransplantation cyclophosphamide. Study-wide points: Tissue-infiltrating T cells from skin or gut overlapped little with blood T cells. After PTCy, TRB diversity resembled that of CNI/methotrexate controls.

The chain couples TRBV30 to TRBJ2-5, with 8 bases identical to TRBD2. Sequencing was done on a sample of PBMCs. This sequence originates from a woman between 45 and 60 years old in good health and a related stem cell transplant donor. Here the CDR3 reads CAWGGASGLQETQYF. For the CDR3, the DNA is TGTGCCTGGGGGGGGGCTAGCGGGCTCCAAGAGACCCAGTACTTC. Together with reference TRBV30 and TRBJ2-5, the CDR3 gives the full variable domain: SQTIHQWPATLVQPVGSPLSLECTVEGTSNPNLYWYRQAAGRGLQLLFYSVGIGQISSEVPQNLSASRPQDRQFILSSKKLLLSDSGFYLCAWGGASGLQETQYFGPGTRLLVL.